A single sample is the source of the 7 T cell receptor beta chains below, sequenced in a study of shared clonotypes between healthy human individuals. This table comes from immunoSEQ multiplex PCR, and its TCRdb copy is limited to in-frame clones, with some not included. The sample consists of hundreds of thousands of clones, about 74% of them appearing once. The sequencing input was memory CD4+ T cells sorted from blood. Subset of the sample: CD45RA-negative fraction. These receptor sequences come from a woman aged 25-40 years in good health.

The rearrangement links TRBV6-6 to TRBJ2-7; D unresolved. Trimming removed 10 bases from V and 1 base from J, with 8 bases in between. The V gene's germline CDR1 is MNHNY and CDR2 SVGAGI (reference sequence). The CDR3 sequence is 11 residues long. CDR3 sequence (DNA): TGTGCCACCAAAACATCCTACGAGCAGTACTTC. This translates into CATKTSYEQYF.

This clone has only one observation. The V gene is TRBV5-4, the J gene TRBJ1-2, with 7 bases matching TRBD1. Germline loops: CDR1 SGHNT, CDR2 YYREEE (reference sequence). CDR3 size: 15 residues. Unmatched junction bases numbered 4, after V lost 0 bases and J lost 2 bases. For the CDR3, the DNA is TGTGCCAGCAGCTTGGGTACAGGGGCAAACTATGGCTACACCTTC. Amino acid sequence: CASSLGTGANYGYTF.

This sequence joins TRBV29-1 and TRBJ2-2; no clear D gene. CDR3 length: 12 residues. The V and J ends lost 7 bases and 1 base respectively, with 7 bases between them. Looked up from germline, CDR1 is SQVTM and CDR2 is ANQGSEA. The CDR3 protein is CSGVGNTGELFF. Here the CDR3 DNA reads TGCAGCGGCGTCGGGAACACCGGGGAGCTGTTTTTT.

As to this clone: This CDR3 is also generated by other DNA sequences in the sample. This chain joins TRBV18 and TRBJ2-7, with D unresolved. The V and J ends lost 0 bases and 0 bases respectively, with 9 bases between them. The length of the CDR3 is 15 residues. The germline V gene encodes CDR1 KGHSH and CDR2 LQKENI. CDR3 in amino acids: CASSPPFPSSYEQYF. The CDR3 nucleotides are TGTGCCAGCTCACCACCGTTTCCTAGCTCCTACGAGCAGTACTTC.

The CDR3 nucleotides are TGTGCCAGTAACTCAATGGGGGCTCTGTCCTACAATGAGCAGTTCTTC. Amino acids: CASNSMGALSYNEQFF. The genes are TRBV19 and TRBJ2-1; D perhaps matches TRBD1 (6 bases). With 7 bases removed from V and 1 base from J, the gap between germline ends came to 17 bases. Germline-derived CDR1 and CDR2 are LNHDA and SQIVND (reference sequence). The CDR3 contains 16 residues.

The chain recombines TRBV23-1 with TRBJ1-3; tentative D call: TRBD1 (5 bases). TRBV23-1 is identified as an open reading frame with a role that is uncertain. V was pared by 2 bases and J by 1 base, with 9 bases between. The CDR3 runs 15 residues. The DNA of the CDR3 is TGCGCCAGCAGTCAAGGAGGACAATCTGGAAACACCATATATTTT. Translation gives CASSQGGQSGNTIYF.

The chain is built from TRBV25-1 and TRBJ2-7; D remains unclear. CDR1 and CDR2 from the germline V gene are MGHDK and SYGVNS. The length of the CDR3 is 14 residues. Trimming removed 5 bases at V and 1 base at J, with 12 bases between. The CDR3, as DNA: TGTGCCAGCAGTACCCCTTACAATTCCTACGAGCAGTACTTC. Translation gives CASSTPYNSYEQYF.